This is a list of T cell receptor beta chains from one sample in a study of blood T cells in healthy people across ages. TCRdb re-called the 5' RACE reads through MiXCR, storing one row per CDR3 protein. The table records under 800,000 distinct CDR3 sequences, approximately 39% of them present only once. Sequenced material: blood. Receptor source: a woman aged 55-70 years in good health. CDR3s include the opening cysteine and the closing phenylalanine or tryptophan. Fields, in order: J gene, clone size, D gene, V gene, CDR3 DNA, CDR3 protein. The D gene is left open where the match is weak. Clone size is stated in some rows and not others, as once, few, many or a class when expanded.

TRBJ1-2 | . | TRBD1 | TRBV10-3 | TGTGCCATCAGTGAGTCGGGAAGACAGGGGGCCTATGGCTACACCTTC | CAISESGRQGAYGYTF
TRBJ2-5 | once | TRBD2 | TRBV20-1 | TGCAGTGCTCGACTAGCGGGGGGGCTTGAGACCCAGTACTTC | CSARLAGGLETQYF
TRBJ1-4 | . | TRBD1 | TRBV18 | TGTGCCAGCTCACCACCGGGACAGACTAATGAAAAACTGTTTTTT | CASSPPGQTNEKLFF
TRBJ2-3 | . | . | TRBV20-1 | TGCAGTGCTAGGGTGTTAGGGGTTAGCACAGATACGCAGTATTTT | CSARVLGVSTDTQYF
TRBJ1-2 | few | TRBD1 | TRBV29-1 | TGCAGCGCCGTGGACAGGGACTATGGCTACACCTTC | CSAVDRDYGYTF
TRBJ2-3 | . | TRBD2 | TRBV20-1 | TGCAGTGCTAGAGTTGCGCGGGGGGTCAGCACAGATACGCAGTATTTT | CSARVARGVSTDTQYF
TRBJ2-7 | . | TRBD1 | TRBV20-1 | TGCAGTGCTAGTCGGGACAGGATCACCTACGAGCAGTACTTC | CSASRDRITYEQYF
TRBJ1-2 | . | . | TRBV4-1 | TGCGCCAGCAGCCAATCAAAAGCCCCGCGGAGCTATGGCTACACCTTC | CASSQSKAPRSYGYTF
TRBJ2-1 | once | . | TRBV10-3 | TGTGCCACCGCGGGACCGGGGAATGAGCAGTTCTTC | CATAGPGNEQFF
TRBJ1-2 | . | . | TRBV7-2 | TGTGCCAGCAGCTTAGAGGTGGCAGAAAAATATGGCTACACCTTC | CASSLEVAEKYGYTF
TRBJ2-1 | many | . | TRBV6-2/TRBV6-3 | TGTGCCAGCAGTTACTCGATAAGAGGCGCGGACTACACCCTTTTCAATGAGCAGTTCTTC | CASSYSIRGADYTLFNEQFF
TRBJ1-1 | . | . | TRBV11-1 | TGTGCCAGCAGCTTATTACGTTGGACTGAAGCTTTCTTT | CASSLLRWTEAFF
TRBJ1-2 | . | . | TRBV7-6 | TGTGCCAGCAGCTTAAACGCAGGAGCTAACTATGGCTACACCTTC | CASSLNAGANYGYTF
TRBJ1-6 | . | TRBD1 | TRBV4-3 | TGCGCCAGCAGCCAAGATGGGGACAGGGGGAATTCACCCCTCCACTTT | CASSQDGDRGNSPLHF
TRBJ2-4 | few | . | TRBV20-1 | TGCAGTGCTAGGAACAGGTCCAAAAACATTCAGTACTTC | CSARNRSKNIQYF
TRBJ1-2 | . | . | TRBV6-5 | TGTGCCAGCAGTTACCTCGGGACCGTGGATTACGTATATGGCTGCACCTTC | CASSYLGTVDYVYGCTF
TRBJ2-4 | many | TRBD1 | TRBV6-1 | TGTGCCAGCAGTGAACAACAGGGGGCTGACATTCAGTACTTC | CASSEQQGADIQYF
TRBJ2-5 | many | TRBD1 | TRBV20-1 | TGCAGTGCTGACAGGGGGAGGCTAGAGACCCAGTACTTC | CSADRGRLETQYF
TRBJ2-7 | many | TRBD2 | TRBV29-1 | TGCAGCGTTGGCGGGAGTCCCTACGAGCAGTACTTC | CSVGGSPYEQYF
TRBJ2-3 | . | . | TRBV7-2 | TGTGCCAGCAGCTTAGCGGGGGTCTTGGATACGCAGTATTTT | CASSLAGVLDTQYF
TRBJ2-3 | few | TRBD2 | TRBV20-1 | TGCAGTGCTAGAGCCACTTCGGGCGGGGGAGGGTGGACAGATACGCAGTATTTT | CSARATSGGGGWTDTQYF
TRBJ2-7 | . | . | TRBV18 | TGTGCCAGCTCACCACCCGCCAGCCCCTACGAGCAGTACTTC | CASSPPASPYEQYF
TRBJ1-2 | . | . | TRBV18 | TGTGCCAGCTCACCACCGGGGGATACAGGAGGCTACACCTTC | CASSPPGDTGGYTF
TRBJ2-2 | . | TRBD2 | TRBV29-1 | TGCAGCGTTGGTCTTAGACTAGCCTCCACCGGGGAGCTGTTTTTT | CSVGLRLASTGELFF
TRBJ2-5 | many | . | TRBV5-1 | TGCGCCAGCAGCTCCCGGGGTAATCCAGAGACCCAGTACTTC | CASSSRGNPETQYF
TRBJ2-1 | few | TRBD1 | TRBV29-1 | TGCAGCGGAAACCAGGGGGCTAATGAGCAGTTCTTC | CSGNQGANEQFF
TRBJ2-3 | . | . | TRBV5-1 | TGCACCAGCAGCCCAGAGAGACAGTTCACAGATACGCAGTATTTT | CTSSPERQFTDTQYF
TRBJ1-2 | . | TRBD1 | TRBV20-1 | TGCAGTGCTAGCAATTGGGGTACAGGGGATTTGAGTAACTATGGCTACACCTTC | CSASNWGTGDLSNYGYTF
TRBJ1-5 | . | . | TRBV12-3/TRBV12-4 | TGTGCCAGCAGTTGGGGGGACCATAGCAATCAGCCCCAGCATTTT | CASSWGDHSNQPQHF
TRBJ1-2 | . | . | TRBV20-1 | TGCAGTGCCCGGGGGGCCAGCTTCTATGGCTACACCTTC | CSARGASFYGYTF
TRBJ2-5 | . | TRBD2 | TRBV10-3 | TGTACCATCAGTGAGTCGAGGGGTAGCGGGGTTCAAGAGACCCAGTACTTC | CTISESRGSGVQETQYF
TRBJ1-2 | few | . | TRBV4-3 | TGCGCCAGCAGCCAAGGGCTTAACTATGGCTACACCTTC | CASSQGLNYGYTF
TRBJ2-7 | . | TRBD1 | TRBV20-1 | TGCAGTGCTAGAATTGGGGACAGAAACTACGAGCAGTACTTC | CSARIGDRNYEQYF
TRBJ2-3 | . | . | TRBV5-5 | TGTGCCAGCAGCTGGGTTGCGCCAAGCACAGATACGCAGTATTTT | CASSWVAPSTDTQYF
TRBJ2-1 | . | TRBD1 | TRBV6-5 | TGTGCCAGCAGACCCGGGACAGGGGGGTACAATGAGCAGTTCTTC | CASRPGTGGYNEQFF
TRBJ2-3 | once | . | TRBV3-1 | TGTGCCGGCAGCCTAACAGGGATAATCACAGATACGCAGTATTTT | CAGSLTGIITDTQYF
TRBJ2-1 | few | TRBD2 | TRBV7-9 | TGTGCCAGCAGCTTAGAAGCGGGGACGGGGGGTGAGCAGTTCTTC | CASSLEAGTGGEQFF
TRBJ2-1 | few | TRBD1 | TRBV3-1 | TGTGCCAGCAGCCAAGACACAGGGGGTTCCTACAATGAGCAGTTCTTC | CASSQDTGGSYNEQFF
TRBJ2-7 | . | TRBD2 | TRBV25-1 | TGTGCCAGCAGTGAAGGGACTACCTACGAGCAGTACTTC | CASSEGTTYEQYF
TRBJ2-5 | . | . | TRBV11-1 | TGTGCCAGCAGCCTGGACCAGGGAGATGGGGCCCAGTACTTC | CASSLDQGDGAQYF
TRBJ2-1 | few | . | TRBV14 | TGTGCCAGCAGCCTGGTGAAGGGCTTTGAGAATGAGCAGTTCTTC | CASSLVKGFENEQFF
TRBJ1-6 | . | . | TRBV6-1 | TGTGCCAGCAGTGAAGCCCGGGATAGAACCCTCCACTTT | CASSEARDRTLHF
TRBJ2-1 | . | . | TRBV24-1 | TGTGCCACCAGTGACCTCCTGGATGAGCAGTTCTTC | CATSDLLDEQFF
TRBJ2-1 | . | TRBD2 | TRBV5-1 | TGCGCCAGCAGCTCCCTTGCGGGGGGGAAGGGCCGGGAGCAGTTCTTC | CASSSLAGGKGREQFF
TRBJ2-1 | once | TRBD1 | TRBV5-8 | TGTGCCAGCGGGAGGGACAGGGTTATTAATGAGCAGTTCTTC | CASGRDRVINEQFF
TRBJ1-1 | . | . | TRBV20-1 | TGCAGTGCTAGAGATCTCTTAGGGGGACCTAACACTGAAGCTTTCTTT | CSARDLLGGPNTEAFF
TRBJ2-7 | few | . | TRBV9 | TGTGCCAGCAGCCTCAGCCCCCTTTCGGAGCGCGAGCAGTACTTC | CASSLSPLSEREQYF
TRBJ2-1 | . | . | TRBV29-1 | TGCAGCGTGGCACAGGGACGTAGGCAGTTCTTC | CSVAQGRRQFF
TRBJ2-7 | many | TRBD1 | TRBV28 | TGTGCCAGCAGTGGGACAGGGGGCTACGAGCAGTACTTC | CASSGTGGYEQYF
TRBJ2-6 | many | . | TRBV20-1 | TGCAGTGCCCCTACTGGGGCCAACGTCCTGACTTTC | CSAPTGANVLTF
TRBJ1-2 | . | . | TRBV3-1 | TGTGCCAGCAGCCGCCTCGTGGGAGATAACTATGGCTACACCTTC | CASSRLVGDNYGYTF
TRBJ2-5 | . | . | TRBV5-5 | TGTGCCAGCAGCTTGCAGGGAGAGAATGAGCAGTACTTC | CASSLQGENEQYF
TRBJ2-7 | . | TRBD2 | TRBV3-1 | TGTGCCAGCAGCCACCGGGACTACCACTACGAGCAGTACTTC | CASSHRDYHYEQYF
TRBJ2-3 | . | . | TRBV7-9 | TGTGCCAGCAGCTTCGTACCCGGAAGCACAGATACGCAGTATTTT | CASSFVPGSTDTQYF